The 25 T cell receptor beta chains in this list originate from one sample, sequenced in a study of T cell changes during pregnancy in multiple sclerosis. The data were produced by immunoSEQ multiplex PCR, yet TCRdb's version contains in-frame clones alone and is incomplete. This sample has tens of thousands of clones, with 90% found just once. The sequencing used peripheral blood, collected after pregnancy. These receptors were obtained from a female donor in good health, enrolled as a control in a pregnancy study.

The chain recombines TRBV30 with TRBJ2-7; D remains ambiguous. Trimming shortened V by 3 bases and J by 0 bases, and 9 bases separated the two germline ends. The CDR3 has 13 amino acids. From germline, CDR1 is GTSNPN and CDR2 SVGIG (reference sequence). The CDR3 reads CAWSPGVSYEQYF. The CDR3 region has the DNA TGTGCCTGGAGCCCGGGTGTCTCCTACGAGCAGTACTTC.

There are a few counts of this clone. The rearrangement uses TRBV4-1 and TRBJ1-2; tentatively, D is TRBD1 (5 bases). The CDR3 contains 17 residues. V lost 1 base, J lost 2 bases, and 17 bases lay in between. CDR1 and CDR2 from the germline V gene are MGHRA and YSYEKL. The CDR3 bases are TGCGCCAGCAGCCAAGCCCCGGCACAGGTTGTCAACTATGGCTACACCTTC. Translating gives CASSQAPAQVVNYGYTF.

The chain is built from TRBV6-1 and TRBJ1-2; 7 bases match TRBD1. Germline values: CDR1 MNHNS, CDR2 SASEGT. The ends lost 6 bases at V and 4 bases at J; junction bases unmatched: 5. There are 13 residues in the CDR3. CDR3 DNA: TGTGCCAGCAGGCCACAGGGGTCCTATGGCTACACCTTC. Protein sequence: CASRPQGSYGYTF.

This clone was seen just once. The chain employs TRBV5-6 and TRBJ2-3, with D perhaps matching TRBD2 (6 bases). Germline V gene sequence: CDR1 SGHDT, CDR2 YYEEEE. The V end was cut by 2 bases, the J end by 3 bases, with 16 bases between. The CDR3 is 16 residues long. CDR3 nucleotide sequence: TGTGCCAGCAGCTTCCCGGGGGATGCCTTGACAGATACGCAGTATTTT. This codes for CASSFPGDALTDTQYF.

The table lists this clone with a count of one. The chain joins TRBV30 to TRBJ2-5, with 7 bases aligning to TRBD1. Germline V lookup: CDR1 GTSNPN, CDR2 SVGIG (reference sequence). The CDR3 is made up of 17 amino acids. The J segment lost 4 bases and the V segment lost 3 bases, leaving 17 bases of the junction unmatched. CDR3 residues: CAWRSKGGSWSGETQYF. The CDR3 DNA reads TGTGCCTGGAGAAGTAAAGGGGGCAGCTGGTCGGGAGAGACCCAGTACTTC.

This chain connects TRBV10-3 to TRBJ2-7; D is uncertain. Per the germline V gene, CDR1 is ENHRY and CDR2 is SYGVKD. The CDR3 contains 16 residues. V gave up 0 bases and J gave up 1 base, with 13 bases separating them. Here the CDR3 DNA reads TGTGCCATCAGTGAGTCGAACATTGCGGAATCCTACGAGCAGTACTTC. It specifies CAISESNIAESYEQYF.

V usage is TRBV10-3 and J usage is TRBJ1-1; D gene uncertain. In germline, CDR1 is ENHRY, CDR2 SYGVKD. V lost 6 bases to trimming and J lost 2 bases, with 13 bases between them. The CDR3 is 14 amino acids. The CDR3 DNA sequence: TGTGCCATCAGGCTCTCCGGGGAAAACACTGAAGCTTTCTTT. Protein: CAIRLSGENTEAFF.

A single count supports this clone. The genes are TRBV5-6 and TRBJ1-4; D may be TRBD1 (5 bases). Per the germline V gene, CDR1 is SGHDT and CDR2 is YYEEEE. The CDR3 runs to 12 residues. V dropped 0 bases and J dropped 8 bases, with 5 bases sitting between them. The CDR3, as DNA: TGTGCCAGCAGCTTGGGGACAGAAAAACTGTTTTTT. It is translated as CASSLGTEKLFF.

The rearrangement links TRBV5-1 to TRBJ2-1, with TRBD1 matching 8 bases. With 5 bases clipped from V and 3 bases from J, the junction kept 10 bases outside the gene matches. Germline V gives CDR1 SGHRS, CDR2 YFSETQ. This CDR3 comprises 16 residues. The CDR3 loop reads CASSPGQGRLYNEQFF. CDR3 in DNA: TGCGCCAGCAGTCCAGGACAGGGTCGACTCTACAATGAGCAGTTCTTC.

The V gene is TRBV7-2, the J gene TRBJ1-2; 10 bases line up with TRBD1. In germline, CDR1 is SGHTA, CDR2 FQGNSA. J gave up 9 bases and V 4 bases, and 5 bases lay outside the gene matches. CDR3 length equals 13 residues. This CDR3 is CASSSSTGGSYTF. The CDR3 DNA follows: TGTGCCAGCAGCTCCTCGACAGGGGGCAGCTACACCTTC.

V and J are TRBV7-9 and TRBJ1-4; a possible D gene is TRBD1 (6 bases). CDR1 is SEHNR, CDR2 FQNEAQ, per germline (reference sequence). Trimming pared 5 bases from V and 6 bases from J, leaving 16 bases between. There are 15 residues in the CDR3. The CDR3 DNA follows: TGTGCCAGCAGCCTAGGGGGGCAGGGGCATGAAAAACTGTTTTTT. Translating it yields CASSLGGQGHEKLFF. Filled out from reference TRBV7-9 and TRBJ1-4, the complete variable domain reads DTGVSQNPRHKITKRGQNVTFRCDPISEHNRLYWYRQTLGQGPEFLTYFQNEAQLEKSRLLSDRFSAERPKGSFSTLEIQRTEQGDSAMYLCASSLGGQGHEKLFFGSGTQLSVL.

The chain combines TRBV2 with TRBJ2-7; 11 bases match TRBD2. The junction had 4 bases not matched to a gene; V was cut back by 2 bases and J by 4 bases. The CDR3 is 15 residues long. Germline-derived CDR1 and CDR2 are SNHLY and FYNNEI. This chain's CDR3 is CASSERSGGAYEQYF. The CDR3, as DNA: TGTGCCAGCAGTGAACGTAGCGGGGGGGCGTACGAGCAGTACTTC.

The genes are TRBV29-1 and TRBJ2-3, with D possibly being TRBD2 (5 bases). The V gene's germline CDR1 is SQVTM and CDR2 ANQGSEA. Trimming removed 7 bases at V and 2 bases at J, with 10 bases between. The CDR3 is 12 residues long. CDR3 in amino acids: CSASGLTDTQYF. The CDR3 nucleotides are TGCAGCGCGAGCGGACTCACAGATACGCAGTATTTT.

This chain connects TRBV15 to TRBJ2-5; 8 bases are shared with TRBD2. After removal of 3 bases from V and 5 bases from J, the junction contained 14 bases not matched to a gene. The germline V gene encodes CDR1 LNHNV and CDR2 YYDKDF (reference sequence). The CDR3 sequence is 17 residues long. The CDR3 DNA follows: TGTGCCACCAGCAGGGGCGGACTAGCCGTGTTTATCGAGACCCAGTACTTC. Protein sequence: CATSRGGLAVFIETQYF.

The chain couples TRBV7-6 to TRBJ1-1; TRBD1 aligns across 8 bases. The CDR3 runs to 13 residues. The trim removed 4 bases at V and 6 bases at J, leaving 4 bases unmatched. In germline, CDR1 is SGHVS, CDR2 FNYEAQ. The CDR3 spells CASSSRTGPEAFF. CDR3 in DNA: TGTGCCAGCAGCTCCCGGACAGGGCCTGAAGCTTTCTTT.

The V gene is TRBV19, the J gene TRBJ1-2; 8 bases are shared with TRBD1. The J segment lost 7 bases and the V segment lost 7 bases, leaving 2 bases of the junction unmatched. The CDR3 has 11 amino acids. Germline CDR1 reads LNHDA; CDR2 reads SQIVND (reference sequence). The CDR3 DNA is TGTGCCAGTACAGGGGGCTCTGGCTACACCTTC. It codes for CASTGGSGYTF.

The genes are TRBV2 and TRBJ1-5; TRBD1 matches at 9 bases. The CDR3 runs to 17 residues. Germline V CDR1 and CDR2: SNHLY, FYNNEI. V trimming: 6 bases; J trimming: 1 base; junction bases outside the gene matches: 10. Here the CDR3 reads CASRPTGGVISNQPQHF. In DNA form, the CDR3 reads TGTGCCAGCAGACCGACAGGGGGTGTTATAAGCAATCAGCCCCAGCATTTT.

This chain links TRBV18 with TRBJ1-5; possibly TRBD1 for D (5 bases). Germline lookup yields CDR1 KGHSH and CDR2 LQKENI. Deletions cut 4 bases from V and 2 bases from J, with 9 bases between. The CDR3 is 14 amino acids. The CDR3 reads CASSREGGNQPQHF. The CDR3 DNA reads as TGTGCCAGCTCACGTGAAGGGGGCAATCAGCCCCAGCATTTT.

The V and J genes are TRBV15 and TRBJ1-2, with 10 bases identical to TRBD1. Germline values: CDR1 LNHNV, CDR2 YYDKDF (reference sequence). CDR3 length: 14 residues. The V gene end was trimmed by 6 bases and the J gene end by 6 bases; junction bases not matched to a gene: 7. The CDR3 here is CATSPPGQGHGYTF. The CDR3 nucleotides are TGTGCCACCAGTCCCCCGGGACAGGGGCATGGCTACACCTTC.

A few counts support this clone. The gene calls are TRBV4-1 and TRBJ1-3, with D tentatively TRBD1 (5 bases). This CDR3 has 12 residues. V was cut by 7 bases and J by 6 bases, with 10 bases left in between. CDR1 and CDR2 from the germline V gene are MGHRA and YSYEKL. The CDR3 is CASTGRENTIYF. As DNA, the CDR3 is TGCGCCAGCACCGGCAGGGAAAACACCATATATTTT.

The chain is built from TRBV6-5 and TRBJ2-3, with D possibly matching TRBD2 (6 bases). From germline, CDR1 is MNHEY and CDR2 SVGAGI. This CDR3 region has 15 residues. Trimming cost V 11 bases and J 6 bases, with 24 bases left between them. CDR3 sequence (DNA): TGTGCCGTCCGCCGGGGGTCGGCGGGGACCGATACGCAGTATTTT. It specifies CAVRRGSAGTDTQYF.

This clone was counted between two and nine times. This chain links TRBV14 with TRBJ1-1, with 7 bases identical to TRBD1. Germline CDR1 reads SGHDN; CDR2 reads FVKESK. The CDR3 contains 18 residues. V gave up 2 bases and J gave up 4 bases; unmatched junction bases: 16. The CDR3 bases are TGTGCCAGCAGCCAATTAGAATGGCGGACAGGCTACATCACTGAAGCTTTCTTT. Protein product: CASSQLEWRTGYITEAFF. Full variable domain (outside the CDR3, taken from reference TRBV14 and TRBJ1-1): EAGVTQFPSHSVIEKGQTVTLRCDPISGHDNLYWYRRVMGKEIKFLLHFVKESKQDESGMPNNRFLAERTGGTYSTLKVQPAELEDSGVYFCASSQLEWRTGYITEAFFGQGTRLTVV.

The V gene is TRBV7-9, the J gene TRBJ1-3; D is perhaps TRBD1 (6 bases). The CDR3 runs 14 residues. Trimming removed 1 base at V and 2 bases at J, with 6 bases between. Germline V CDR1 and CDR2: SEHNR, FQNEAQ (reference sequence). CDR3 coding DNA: TGTGCCAGCAGCTTAGGGACAGCTGGAAACACCATATATTTT. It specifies CASSLGTAGNTIYF. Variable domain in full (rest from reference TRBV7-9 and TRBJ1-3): DTGVSQNPRHKITKRGQNVTFRCDPISEHNRLYWYRQTLGQGPEFLTYFQNEAQLEKSRLLSDRFSAERPKGSFSTLEIQRTEQGDSAMYLCASSLGTAGNTIYFGEGSWLTVV.

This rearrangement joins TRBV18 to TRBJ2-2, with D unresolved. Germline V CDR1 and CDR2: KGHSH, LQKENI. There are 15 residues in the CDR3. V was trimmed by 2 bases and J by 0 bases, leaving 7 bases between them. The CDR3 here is CASSPWQANTGELFF. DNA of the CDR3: TGTGCCAGCTCACCATGGCAAGCGAACACCGGGGAGCTGTTTTTT.

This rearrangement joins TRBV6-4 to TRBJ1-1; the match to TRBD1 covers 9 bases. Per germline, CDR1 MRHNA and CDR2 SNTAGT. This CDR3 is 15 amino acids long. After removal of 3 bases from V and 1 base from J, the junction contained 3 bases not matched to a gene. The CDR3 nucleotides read TGTGCCAGCAGTGAAACAGGGGGCTGGAACACTGAAGCTTTCTTT. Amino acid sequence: CASSETGGWNTEAFF.